The rows below give T cell receptor beta chains drawn from one sample of a study of Ad26.COV2.S vaccination and SARS-CoV-2 variants. Sequenced by immunoSEQ multiplex PCR; TCRdb stores in-frame clones only, minus some. This sample has a few hundred thousand clones, with around four fifths found just once. The sequences come from peripheral blood, collected in a trial of Ad26.COV2.S vaccine versus placebo. The origin of the receptors is a person between 18 and 59 years old who received the Ad26.COV2.S COVID-19 vaccine or a placebo. Both conserved end residues are part of each CDR3. D genes are given only for firm matches.

j_call v_call cdr3_length d_call cdr3_aa cdr3_nt
TRBJ2-3 TRBV7-3 17 TRBD1 CASSLMVGQGARDTQYF TGTGCCAGCAGCTTAATGGTTGGGCAGGGGGCAAGAGATACGCAGTATTTT
TRBJ2-7 TRBV11-2 11 - CASIIGDEQYF TGTGCCAGCATTATAGGAGACGAGCAGTACTTC
TRBJ2-3 TRBV11-2 16 TRBD2 CASSLGLAGVGDTQYF TGTGCCAGCAGCTTAGGGCTAGCGGGGGTTGGAGATACGCAGTATTTT
TRBJ2-7 TRBV6-5 14 - CASSYSTGKDEQYF TGTGCCAGCAGTTACTCCACAGGGAAAGACGAGCAGTACTTC
TRBJ1-2 TRBV3-1/TRBV3-2 16 TRBD1 CASSHHRGSWAYGYTF TGTGCCAGCAGCCATCACAGGGGATCATGGGCCTATGGCTACACCTTC
TRBJ2-3 TRBV4-2 13 - CASSSAWPDTQYF TGTGCCAGCAGCTCCGCCTGGCCAGATACGCAGTATTTT
TRBJ2-2 TRBV24-1 15 TRBD2 CATSDQPGGTGELFF TGTGCCACCAGTGACCAACCGGGGGGGACCGGGGAGCTGTTTTTT
TRBJ1-5 TRBV24-1 14 TRBD1 CATSGGTGNQPQHF TGTGCCACCAGTGGAGGGACAGGCAATCAGCCCCAGCATTTT
TRBJ1-6 TRBV4-2 15 - CASSQEGEPNSPLHF TGTGCCAGCAGCCAAGAAGGGGAACCTAATTCACCCCTCCACTTT
TRBJ2-2 TRBV7-2 14 - CASSFPQGAGELFF TGTGCCAGCAGCTTCCCCCAGGGCGCCGGGGAGCTGTTTTTT